The next 32 T cell receptor beta chains were all read from a single sample in a study of OX40 agonist ivuxolimab in advanced cancers. TCRdb's table, derived via immunoSEQ multiplex PCR, lists solely in-frame clones and lacks some. The sample has about 98,000 clones; approximately 88% are singletons. The sample consisted of CD4+ or CD8+ T cells sorted from blood, taken in a trial of the OX40 agonist ivuxolimab. These receptors were collected from an adult with an advanced solid tumor such as melanoma, head and neck, liver or kidney cancer.

This chain connects TRBV5-6 to TRBJ2-5; no definite D call. CDR1 is SGHDT, CDR2 YYEEEE, per germline. The CDR3 contains 13 residues. Trimming took off 0 bases at V and 2 bases at J, with 5 bases between the two ends. Here the CDR3 DNA reads TGTGCCAGCAGCTTGGGGCAGCAAGAGACCCAGTACTTC. As protein: CASSLGQQETQYF.

The rearrangement links TRBV7-2 to TRBJ1-2; the D gene is possibly TRBD1 (5 bases). CDR1 SGHTA and CDR2 FQGNSA come from the germline V gene. Between the trimmed V and J ends, which lost 1 base and 6 bases, there was a span of 15 bases. The CDR3 contains 15 residues. CDR3 in amino acids: CASSLVSAGWDGYTF. The CDR3 DNA reads as TGTGCCAGCAGCTTAGTTTCCGCAGGGTGGGATGGCTACACCTTC.

The J gene is TRBJ1-6, the V gene TRBV6-5; unclear D gene. The germline gives CDR1 MNHEY, CDR2 SVGAGI. The CDR3 is made up of 13 amino acids. The V end was cut by 6 bases, the J end by 13 bases, with 16 bases between. The CDR3 here is CASSGVVGSPLHF. In DNA, the CDR3 is TGTGCCAGCAGCGGGGTAGTAGGGTCGCCCCTCCACTTT.

The genes are TRBV5-1 and TRBJ2-5; 7 bases map to TRBD2. V lost 4 bases, J lost 2 bases, and 5 bases stayed unmatched. Germline CDR1 SGHRS, CDR2 YFSETQ. CDR3 length equals 14 residues. CDR3 bases: TGCGCCAGCAGCAGTTTTAGCGGGCAAGAGACCCAGTACTTC. Translating gives CASSSFSGQETQYF.

This clone was picked up a small number of times. The chain carries TRBV4-3 and TRBJ2-6, with 8 positions matching TRBD1. Trimming cost V 1 base and J 4 bases; bases outside gene matches: 6. The germline V gene has CDR1 LGHNA and CDR2 YSLEER. CDR3 length: 17 amino acids. The CDR3 DNA follows: TGCGCCAGCAGCCAAGGACAGGGGATGGCGGGGGCCAACGTCCTGACTTTC. This gives the protein CASSQGQGMAGANVLTF.

The chain is built from TRBV18 and TRBJ1-6, with D possibly matching TRBD1 (5 bases). Per the germline V gene, CDR1 is KGHSH and CDR2 is LQKENI. V shed 6 bases and J shed 10 bases, with 19 bases lying between them. The CDR3 length is 15 residues. CDR3 sequence: CASSLGGGFGSPLHF. The DNA for the CDR3 is TGTGCCAGCTCCCTCGGTGGGGGGTTCGGGTCACCCCTCCACTTT.

This clone has only a few counts. The chain couples TRBV10-3 to TRBJ2-2; D is possibly TRBD1 (6 bases). Germline CDR1 and CDR2: ENHRY and SYGVKD. With 9 bases removed from V and 2 bases from J, the gap between germline ends came to 13 bases. The CDR3 consists of 14 residues. The CDR3 bases are TGTGCCATAACAACAGGGATCAACACCGGGGAGCTGTTTTTT. Amino acid sequence: CAITTGINTGELFF.

The chain couples TRBV5-1 to TRBJ1-6; D remains ambiguous. Looked up from germline, CDR1 is SGHRS and CDR2 is YFSETQ. Trimming stripped 5 bases from V and 7 bases from J, with 10 bases between. The CDR3 has 13 amino acids. CDR3 residues: CASREVGNSPLHF. DNA for the CDR3: TGCGCCAGCAGAGAGGTGGGGAATTCACCCCTCCACTTT.

The CDR3 DNA reads TGTGCCAGCAGCACCCGACAGGGCACTGAAGCTTTCTTT. Translation: CASSTRQGTEAFF. The gene calls are TRBV7-9 and TRBJ1-1; TRBD1 matches 7 bases. This CDR3 spans 13 amino acids. J lost 4 bases, V lost 5 bases, and 4 bases had no gene match. CDR1 and CDR2 (germline): SEHNR, FQNEAQ (reference sequence).

The V call is TRBV11-1, the J call TRBJ2-5, with D possibly being TRBD2 (6 bases). The CDR3 loop spans 13 amino acids. Per the germline V gene, CDR1 is SGHAT and CDR2 is FQDESV (reference sequence). V lost 8 bases and J lost 5, with 15 bases in between. In DNA form, the CDR3 reads TGTGCCAGCCGTCAGGGCCGGGAGGAGACCCAGTACTTC. The encoded protein is CASRQGREETQYF.

The chain links TRBV7-9 to TRBJ2-1; 7 bases agree with TRBD2. In germline, CDR1 is SEHNR, CDR2 FQNEAQ (reference sequence). V was clipped by 5 bases and J by 16 bases; unmatched bases: 14. CDR3 length: 13 amino acids. The CDR3 protein is CASSSRTGGIFFF. CDR3 bases: TGTGCCAGCAGCAGCCGGACGGGAGGTATATTTTTCTTC.

V gene TRBV6-6 combines with J gene TRBJ1-5; possible D gene TRBD1, 5 bases. This CDR3 is 14 amino acids long. CDR1 and CDR2 (germline): MNHNY, SVGAGI (reference sequence). V was clipped by 5 bases and J by 4 bases, with 12 bases between them. In DNA form, the CDR3 reads TGTGCCAGCAGTCCAGGGTTTCGGAATCAGCCCCAGCATTTT. This gives the protein CASSPGFRNQPQHF.

The J gene is TRBJ1-4, the V gene TRBV18; 8 nucleotides agree with TRBD1. Per the germline V gene, CDR1 is KGHSH and CDR2 is LQKENI. The junction had 7 bases not matched to a gene; V was cut back by 4 bases and J by 3 bases. CDR3 length equals 16 residues. The CDR3 bases are TGTGCCAGCTCACTAGGCCAGGGGGCGGCTAATGAAAAACTGTTTTTT. It translates to CASSLGQGAANEKLFF.

The V call is TRBV4-1, the J call TRBJ2-2; D is unresolved. Germline CDR1 is MGHRA and CDR2 is YSYEKL. Trimming cost V 2 bases and J 7 bases, with 11 bases left between them. The CDR3 runs 14 residues. This CDR3 reads CASSQFGPGGELFF. DNA for the CDR3: TGCGCCAGCAGCCAATTCGGGCCTGGCGGGGAGCTGTTTTTT.

V is TRBV27 and J is TRBJ2-5; either TRBD1 or TRBD2 may supply D (5 bases each). Germline CDR1 reads MNHEY; CDR2 reads SMNVEV (reference sequence). Deletions cut 5 bases from V and 5 bases from J, with 18 bases between. The CDR3 is 15 amino acids. For the CDR3, the DNA is TGTGCCAGCAGTCCCGCTGGGACGCCCAAGGAGACCCAGTACTTC. Translation gives CASSPAGTPKETQYF.

This chain connects TRBV6-1 to TRBJ1-5; TRBD1 matches at 9 bases. Germline CDR1 and CDR2: MNHNS and SASEGT. The CDR3 covers 14 residues. J lost 4 bases, V lost 6 bases, and 4 bases had no gene match. This CDR3 reads CASRETGGNQPQHF. As DNA, the CDR3 is TGTGCCAGCAGGGAGACAGGGGGGAATCAGCCCCAGCATTTT.

The chain employs TRBV5-1 and TRBJ1-3; no firm D call. Trimming removed 4 bases from V and 0 bases from J, with 17 bases in between. Germline CDR1 and CDR2: SGHRS and YFSETQ. This CDR3 comprises 17 residues. The CDR3: CASSPTTGPSSGNTIYF. Written as DNA, the CDR3 is TGCGCCAGCAGCCCCACCACGGGTCCGAGCTCTGGAAACACCATATATTTT.

V gene TRBV15 combines with J gene TRBJ1-1; D is unclear. The CDR3 length is 12 residues. The V and J ends lost 1 base and 6 bases respectively, with 6 bases between them. CDR1 LNHNV and CDR2 YYDKDF come from the germline V gene (reference sequence). CDR3 sequence (DNA): TGTGCCACCAGCAGAGTTACGTCTGAAGCTTTCTTT. Its translation: CATSRVTSEAFF.

The CDR3 reads CASSLPGGGLYGYTF. CDR3 bases: TGTGCCAGCAGCCTGCCTGGGGGCGGCCTCTATGGCTACACCTTC. This chain links TRBV14 with TRBJ1-2, with a tentative D call TRBD1 (6 bases). Germline lookup yields CDR1 SGHDN and CDR2 FVKESK. V was trimmed by 4 bases and J by 4 bases, leaving 16 bases between them. CDR3 length equals 15 residues. Supplemented by reference TRBV14 and TRBJ1-2, the full variable domain reads EAGVTQFPSHSVIEKGQTVTLRCDPISGHDNLYWYRRVMGKEIKFLLHFVKESKQDESGMPNNRFLAERTGGTYSTLKVQPAELEDSGVYFCASSLPGGGLYGYTFGSGTRLTVV.

This rearrangement joins TRBV7-9 to TRBJ2-7, with a weak D call TRBD2 (6 bases). CDR1 is SEHNR and CDR2 is FQNEAQ in the germline V gene (reference sequence). Trimming cost V 0 bases and J 3 bases, with 9 bases left between them. The CDR3 runs 14 residues. CDR3 sequence reads: CASSLAGGYYEQYF. CDR3 in DNA: TGTGCCAGCAGCTTAGCGGGGGGTTACTACGAGCAGTACTTC.

The rearrangement links TRBV11-2 to TRBJ1-3; no firm D call. V was shortened by 4 bases and J by 2 bases, with 6 bases between the two germline ends. This CDR3 spans 13 amino acids. Germline-derived CDR1 and CDR2 are SGHAT and FQNNGV. The CDR3 coding sequence is TGTGCCAGCAGCTCGGGCCCTGGAAACACCATATATTTT. Translated: CASSSGPGNTIYF.

The rearrangement links TRBV7-2 to TRBJ1-6; TRBD1 is a possible D gene (6 bases). The CDR3 sequence is 14 residues long. Germline V gene lookup returns CDR1 SGHTA and CDR2 FQGNSA. V lost 4 bases and J 4 bases, leaving 8 bases between the germline ends. CDR3 region: CASSSDRYNSPLHF. The CDR3 DNA follows: TGTGCCAGCAGCTCGGACAGATATAATTCACCCCTCCACTTT.

The chain links TRBV5-1 to TRBJ2-2, with no clear D. CDR3 length equals 14 residues. V was trimmed by 1 base and J by 4 bases, leaving 8 bases between them. The germline gives CDR1 SGHRS, CDR2 YFSETQ. The CDR3 DNA reads TGCGCCAGCAGCTTGAGTAGTGGCACCGGGGAGCTGTTTTTT. Protein sequence: CASSLSSGTGELFF. Full variable domain (remainder filled in from reference TRBV5-1 and TRBJ2-2): KAGVTQTPRYLIKTRGQQVTLSCSPISGHRSVSWYQQTPGQGLQFLFEYFSETQRNKGNFPGRFSGRQFSNSRSEMNVSTLELGDSALYLCASSLSSGTGELFFGEGSRLTVL.

The chain joins TRBV28 to TRBJ1-5; possibly TRBD1 for D (5 bases). The CDR3 loop spans 14 amino acids. CDR1 is MDHEN, CDR2 SYDVKM, per germline. V was pared by 2 bases and J by 2 bases, with 7 bases between. CDR3 sequence reads: CASSLLQGNQPQHF. CDR3 sequence (DNA): TGTGCCAGCAGTTTACTACAGGGCAATCAGCCCCAGCATTTT.

V gene TRBV15 combines with J gene TRBJ1-5, with 8 nucleotides matching TRBD1. This CDR3 comprises 16 residues. CDR1 and CDR2 from the germline V gene are LNHNV and YYDKDF (reference sequence). V shed 2 bases, J shed 5 bases, and the junction held 8 bases outside the gene matches. The CDR3 loop is CATSRQRTGYDQPQHF. CDR3 DNA sequence: TGTGCCACCAGCAGACAAAGGACAGGGTACGATCAGCCCCAGCATTTT.

This sequence joins TRBV5-6 and TRBJ1-4, with no clear D. Trimming stripped 4 bases from V and 8 bases from J, with 15 bases between. CDR3 length equals 14 residues. CDR1 and CDR2 (germline): SGHDT, YYEEEE. The CDR3 DNA sequence: TGTGCCAGCAGCCCCCAAGGGTCCTCCGAAAAACTGTTTTTT. This encodes CASSPQGSSEKLFF.

The chain recombines TRBV6-1 with TRBJ2-7; D unresolved. The CDR3 sequence is 12 residues long. The V end was cut by 6 bases, the J end by 2 bases, with 8 bases between. Per the germline V gene, CDR1 is MNHNS and CDR2 is SASEGT. The CDR3 bases are TGTGCCAGCAGCGGACCCCCCTACGAGCAGTACTTC. This translates into CASSGPPYEQYF.

The gene calls are TRBV5-1 and TRBJ1-4; D not resolved. The CDR3 runs 14 residues. Germline CDR1 SGHRS, CDR2 YFSETQ. Trimming removed 2 bases from V and 1 base from J, with 6 bases in between. The DNA of the CDR3 is TGCGCCAGCAGCTTATCGGGAACTAATGAAAAACTGTTTTTT. This encodes CASSLSGTNEKLFF.

The chain carries TRBV6-6 and TRBJ1-2; 10 positions agree with TRBD1. The V and J ends lost 6 bases and 3 bases, in that order; junction bases with no gene match: 4. This CDR3 spans 14 amino acids. Germline CDR1 is MNHNY and CDR2 is SVGAGI (reference sequence). CDR3 nucleotides: TGTGCCAGCAGCGGACAGGGGGAATACTATGGCTACACCTTC. Its protein is CASSGQGEYYGYTF.

The chain has TRBV11-2 and TRBJ2-1, with 10 bases lining up with TRBD2. V lost 5 bases to trimming and J lost 4 bases; unmatched junction nucleotides: 5. Germline V lookup: CDR1 SGHAT, CDR2 FQNNGV. This CDR3 spans 15 amino acids. The CDR3 reads CASSPRSGGYNEQFF. The DNA of the CDR3 is TGTGCCAGCAGCCCCCGTAGCGGGGGGTACAATGAGCAGTTCTTC.

The rearrangement links TRBV11-2 to TRBJ2-1, with TRBD1 as a possible D gene (6 bases). Deletions cut 5 bases from V and 0 bases from J, with 17 bases between. The CDR3 spans 17 residues. Germline CDR1 is SGHAT and CDR2 is FQNNGV. The CDR3 loop reads CASSRQRDKYSYNEQFF. For the CDR3, the DNA is TGTGCCAGCAGCCGCCAACGGGACAAATACTCCTACAATGAGCAGTTCTTC.

In its sample, this clone was seen a few times. The chain carries TRBV7-8 and TRBJ1-2; perhaps TRBD1 as D (6 bases). With 5 bases removed from V and 1 base from J, the gap between germline ends came to 8 bases. There are 13 residues in the CDR3. CDR1 is SGHVS and CDR2 is FQNEAQ in the germline V gene. The CDR3 here is CASSPDSNYGYTF. The CDR3 region has the DNA TGTGCCAGCAGCCCGGACAGTAACTATGGCTACACCTTC.